The 30 T cell receptor beta chains below were found in one sample sequenced in a study of blood T cells in healthy people across ages. For the second PCR, which ran for about 7 to 11 cycles, a sample-barcoded 5' primer and a J-beta primer mix were used. MiXCR was run by TCRdb on the 5' RACE reads, yielding one entry per CDR3 protein. The sample carries over a million distinct CDR3 sequences, more than 35% recorded once. What was sequenced was blood. The receptors shown here come from a woman aged 55 to 70 in good health.

The chain links TRBV20-1 to TRBJ2-1; D call uncertain. V was pared by 3 bases and J by 10 bases, with 19 bases between. The CDR3 runs 14 residues. CDR1 and CDR2 (germline): DFQATT, SNEGSKA (reference sequence). The CDR3 DNA follows: TGCAGTGCTAGTCCGGGCCGATGGAGTCTAGAGCAGTTCTTC. Protein: CSASPGRWSLEQFF.

This clonotype came up once. A junction end diverges from the germline sequence, so it may reflect a read error. V and J are TRBV7-6 and TRBJ2-4; 9 nucleotides align to TRBD1. The assigned J gene may be wrong: the sequence end matches TRBJ2-7 better. This CDR3 is built from 15 residues. Germline CDR1 reads SGHVS; CDR2 reads FNYEAQ. Written as DNA, the CDR3 is TGTGCCGGCAGCTCCTCCGGACAGGGGAATTACGAGCAGTACTTC. Translating gives CAGSSSGQGNYEQYF.

This clonotype has just one count. The CDR3 bases are TGTGCCGGGGTCACACGGACCTACGAGCAGTACTTC. Residues: CAGVTRTYEQYF. This chain uses TRBV2 with TRBJ2-7, with D unclear. V lost 11 bases and J lost 2, with 13 bases in between. The CDR3 runs 12 residues. Germline assignment: CDR1 SNHLY and CDR2 FYNNEI.

This chain connects TRBV11-3 to TRBJ2-5; the match to TRBD1 covers 8 bases. J lost 0 bases, V lost 5 bases, and 17 bases had no gene match. This CDR3 spans 19 amino acids. Per germline, CDR1 SGHNT and CDR2 YENEEA. The CDR3 spells CASSAVLCYRGAYQETQYF. For the CDR3, the DNA is TGTGCCAGCAGCGCCGTTTTATGCTACAGGGGGGCCTACCAAGAGACCCAGTACTTC.

The chain recombines TRBV9 with TRBJ2-7; a weak D match, TRBD1 (7 bases). Germline CDR1 reads SGDLS; CDR2 reads YYNGEE. V dropped 2 bases and J dropped 4 bases, with 19 bases sitting between them. The CDR3 length is 16 residues. CDR3 amino acids: CASSVGGWDSTYEQYF. The DNA for the CDR3 is TGTGCCAGCAGCGTCGGGGGATGGGACAGCACATACGAGCAGTACTTC.

The table lists this clonotype with a few counts. J is TRBJ2-7 and V is TRBV20-1; D is undetermined. Trimming shortened V by 3 bases and J by 2 bases, and 8 bases separated the two germline ends. Per germline, CDR1 DFQATT and CDR2 SNEGSKA (reference sequence). The CDR3 is 12 amino acids. The CDR3 loop reads CSASATPYEQYF. The CDR3 region has the DNA TGCAGTGCTAGTGCGACCCCCTACGAGCAGTACTTC.

The chain combines TRBV10-3 with TRBJ2-1, with 14 nucleotides matching TRBD2. In germline, CDR1 is ENHRY, CDR2 SYGVKD. This CDR3 spans 16 amino acids. V shed 8 bases and J 8 bases; nucleotides not matched to a gene: 11. The CDR3 loop reads CAIASTSGRVGDEQFF. The CDR3 DNA is TGTGCCATCGCATCGACTAGCGGGAGGGTTGGGGATGAGCAGTTCTTC.

This clonotype was observed a handful of times. This chain connects TRBV5-1 to TRBJ2-1; tentative D call: TRBD1 (8 bases). This CDR3 has 16 amino acids. CDR1 and CDR2 from the germline V gene are SGHRS and YFSETQ. V lost 3 bases and J 2 bases, leaving 15 bases between the germline ends. The CDR3 sequence: CASSWEGQVAYNEQFF. Written as DNA, the CDR3 is TGCGCCAGCAGCTGGGAGGGACAGGTGGCCTACAATGAGCAGTTCTTC. Based on the CDR3 plus reference TRBV5-1 and TRBJ2-1, the full variable domain is KAGVTQTPRYLIKTRGQQVTLSCSPISGHRSVSWYQQTPGQGLQFLFEYFSETQRNKGNFPGRFSGRQFSNSRSEMNVSTLELGDSALYLCASSWEGQVAYNEQFFGPGTRLTVL.

The genes are TRBV12-5 and TRBJ2-1; D gene ambiguous. Germline V lookup: CDR1 LGHNT, CDR2 FRNRAP. CDR3 length: 15 amino acids. The V end was cut by 6 bases, the J end by 3 bases, with 15 bases between. The CDR3: CASGPGRQLYNEQFF. For the CDR3, the DNA is TGTGCTAGTGGACCCGGTCGACAACTCTACAATGAGCAGTTCTTC.

The chain joins TRBV3-1 to TRBJ2-4, with TRBD2 matching over 7 bases. After removal of 0 bases from V and 1 base from J, the junction contained 3 bases not matched to a gene. CDR1 is LGHDT and CDR2 is YNNKEL in the germline V gene (reference sequence). The CDR3 consists of 16 residues. In DNA, the CDR3 is TGTGCCAGCAGCCAAGATAGCGGGCTGGCCAAAAACATTCAGTACTTC. Translated: CASSQDSGLAKNIQYF.

V is TRBV7-3 and J is TRBJ2-3; TRBD2 is a possible D gene (5 bases). Trimming stripped 2 bases from V and 3 bases from J, with 18 bases between. Germline-derived CDR1 and CDR2 are SGHTA and FQGTGA. The CDR3 extends over 17 amino acids. The CDR3 region is CASSLSHLGSGTDTQYF. CDR3 coding DNA: TGTGCCAGCAGCTTATCCCACCTGGGCTCGGGGACAGATACGCAGTATTTT.

The chain is built from TRBV27 and TRBJ2-7, with TRBD1 as a possible D gene (5 bases). The CDR3 runs 14 residues. Trimming stripped 3 bases from V and 2 bases from J, with 11 bases between. In germline, CDR1 is MNHEY, CDR2 SMNVEV (reference sequence). CDR3 in amino acids: CASSFGAAPYEQYF. As DNA, the CDR3 is TGTGCCAGCAGTTTTGGGGCAGCTCCCTACGAGCAGTACTTC.

A single count supports this clonotype. The chain couples TRBV12-3 or TRBV12-4 to TRBJ1-2; D is ambiguous. The CDR3 is 13 amino acids. V shed 5 bases and J shed 7 bases, with 14 bases lying between them. The CDR3 DNA sequence: TGTGCCAGCAGTACTCCGGCAGCCTGTGGCTACACCTTC. This codes for CASSTPAACGYTF.

This clonotype appeared many times. The chain combines TRBV29-1 with TRBJ2-1, with D perhaps matching TRBD2 (6 bases). Germline V lookup: CDR1 SQVTM, CDR2 ANQGSEA. The CDR3 covers 13 residues. V was cut by 2 bases and J by 9 bases, with 14 bases left in between. CDR3 sequence (DNA): TGCAGCGTTGAATCGCGCGGGATAGGTGAGCAGTTCTTC. This encodes CSVESRGIGEQFF.

The chain uses TRBV28 and TRBJ2-4; D is possibly TRBD1 or TRBD2 (6 bases each). CDR1 MDHEN and CDR2 SYDVKM come from the germline V gene. Trimming shortened V by 2 bases and J by 1 base, and 18 bases separated the two germline ends. This CDR3 has 18 residues. In DNA form, the CDR3 reads TGTGCCAGCAGTTTAAGAGGGGGGTGGATAAGGGCCAAAAACATTCAGTACTTC. Its translation: CASSLRGGWIRAKNIQYF. Full variable domain (missing parts from reference TRBV28 and TRBJ2-4): DVKVTQSSRYLVKRTGEKVFLECVQDMDHENMFWYRQDPGLGLRLIYFSYDVKMKEKGDIPEGYSVSREKKERFSLILESASTNQTSMYLCASSLRGGWIRAKNIQYFGAGTRLSVL.

The chain carries TRBV5-1 and TRBJ1-1; possibly TRBD1 for D (6 bases). In germline, CDR1 is SGHRS, CDR2 YFSETQ. The CDR3 sequence is 15 residues long. Deletions cut 5 bases from V and 11 bases from J, with 25 bases between. The chain's CDR3 is CASRPGGGGSFTAFF. As DNA, the CDR3 is TGCGCCAGCAGACCGGGTGGCGGGGGCAGTTTTACGGCTTTCTTT.

The J gene is TRBJ2-7, the V gene TRBV20-1, with D maybe TRBD2 (6 bases). The V end lost 8 bases, the J end lost 0 bases, and 8 bases lay between the germline ends. This CDR3 contains 11 residues. From germline, CDR1 is DFQATT and CDR2 SNEGSKA (reference sequence). DNA of the CDR3: TGCAGTTTCGGGAGCTCCTACGAGCAGTACTTC. Its protein product is CSFGSSYEQYF.

The chain has TRBV27 and TRBJ2-7, with D unresolved. Germline CDR1 and CDR2: MNHEY and SMNVEV (reference sequence). The CDR3 totals 14 residues. The ends were cut back, 3 bases at V and 2 bases at J, with 11 bases in the middle. Written as DNA, the CDR3 is TGTGCCAGCAGTTTTCGGGTAGGCCCCTACGAGCAGTACTTC. It specifies CASSFRVGPYEQYF.

This clonotype was picked up a small number of times. The chain employs TRBV6-1 and TRBJ2-1; 7 bases line up with TRBD2. V shed 6 bases, J shed 0 bases, and the junction held 20 bases outside the gene matches. CDR1 is MNHNS and CDR2 is SASEGT in the germline V gene. CDR3 size: 20 residues. CDR3 region: CASRGPSGKVSLSSYNEQFF. CDR3 bases: TGTGCCAGCAGGGGCCCCAGCGGGAAGGTGTCATTAAGCTCCTACAATGAGCAGTTCTTC.

A word on this clonotype: A much larger clone lies a single base off, so this may be a read error. CDR3 sequence: CSARDLPGTSMYF. CDR3 DNA sequence: TGCAGTGCTAGAGACCTACCCGGGACAAGCATGTACTTC. The chain uses TRBV20-1 and TRBJ2-7, with D possibly TRBD1 on 6 matching bases. CDR3 length equals 13 residues. Trimming removed 0 bases from V and 12 bases from J, with 18 bases in between. CDR1 and CDR2 (germline): DFQATT, SNEGSKA (reference sequence).

This clonotype was observed once. The CDR3 reads CASSPRTSVVYEQYF. DNA of the CDR3: TGTGCCAGCAGCCCCCGGACTAGCGTCGTCTACGAGCAGTACTTC. The V and J genes are TRBV9 and TRBJ2-1, with 9 nucleotides matching TRBD2. TRBJ2-7 explains the end of the DNA better; the J call may be wrong. Germline CDR1 SGDLS, CDR2 YYNGEE. This CDR3 is built from 15 residues.

The rearrangement links TRBV5-1 to TRBJ1-1, with D unresolved. The CDR3 runs 13 residues. Germline loops: CDR1 SGHRS, CDR2 YFSETQ. V lost 4 bases, J lost 8 bases, and 15 bases lay in between. CDR3 sequence (DNA): TGCGCCAGCAGCCTTTGGCCCGGCGCAGAAGCTTTCTTT. Translation gives CASSLWPGAEAFF.

This clonotype was counted a few times. This chain uses TRBV11-3 with TRBJ2-1; 10 bases fit TRBD2. CDR1 and CDR2 (germline): SGHNT, YENEEA. The J segment lost 8 bases and the V segment lost 1 base, leaving 5 bases of the junction unmatched. CDR3 size: 15 residues. Here the CDR3 reads CASSLGPSGSHEQFF. CDR3 DNA: TGTGCCAGCAGCTTAGGCCCTAGCGGGAGTCATGAGCAGTTCTTC. Variable domain in full (rest from reference TRBV11-3 and TRBJ2-1): EAGVVQSPRYKIIEKKQPVAFWCNPISGHNTLYWYLQNLGQGPELLIRYENEEAVDDSQLPKDRFSAERLKGVDSTLKIQPAELGDSAVYLCASSLGPSGSHEQFFGPGTRLTVL.

V gene TRBV27 combines with J gene TRBJ2-2; weak D call: TRBD2 (6 bases). The CDR3 covers 14 residues. Germline values: CDR1 MNHEY, CDR2 SMNVEV (reference sequence). Trimming pared 6 bases from V and 4 bases from J, leaving 12 bases between. The CDR3 coding sequence is TGTGCCAGCAGCGTGGACTATTTCACCGGGGAGCTGTTTTTT. Translated: CASSVDYFTGELFF.

This clonotype was observed a handful of times. This chain connects TRBV27 to TRBJ2-5; D remains ambiguous. CDR1 MNHEY and CDR2 SMNVEV come from the germline V gene (reference sequence). The V end lost 7 bases, the J end lost 2 bases, and 14 bases lay between the germline ends. The CDR3 has 14 residues. This CDR3 is CASKVLAPQETQYF. CDR3 nucleotides: TGTGCCAGCAAGGTATTAGCTCCACAAGAGACCCAGTACTTC.

About this clonotype itself: A much larger clone sits a single nucleotide away, making a read error possible. The rearrangement links TRBV20-1 to TRBJ2-5, with 7 positions matching TRBD2. The tail of the sequence fits TRBJ2-7 better, so the J call may be wrong. The V gene's germline CDR1 is DFQATT and CDR2 SNEGSKA (reference sequence). CDR3 size: 16 residues. The CDR3 sequence: CSANRIRGGRGDEQYF. The CDR3 coding sequence is TGCAGTGCTAATAGGATCCGGGGCGGGAGAGGCGACGAGCAGTACTTC.

The chain is built from TRBV7-2 and TRBJ1-1; D unclear. V was trimmed by 9 bases and J by 1 base, leaving 21 bases between them. This CDR3 is built from 16 residues. Germline values: CDR1 SGHTA, CDR2 FQGNSA. For the CDR3, the DNA is TGTGCCAGTATATCTTATTCCTTTGCGGGGAACACTGAAGCTTTCTTT. Protein: CASISYSFAGNTEAFF.

The chain is built from TRBV28 and TRBJ2-5; D possibly corresponds to TRBD2 (6 bases). The CDR3 extends over 16 amino acids. V lost 7 bases to trimming and J lost 1 base, with 19 bases between them. Germline V gene sequence: CDR1 MDHEN, CDR2 SYDVKM. The CDR3 DNA reads as TGTGCCAGCAACGGCCGGGACTCCCCCACCCAAGAGACCCAGTACTTC. Its protein is CASNGRDSPTQETQYF.

This chain connects TRBV5-1 to TRBJ2-3; TRBD1 agrees at 9 bases. The J segment lost 5 bases and the V segment lost 2 bases, leaving 9 bases of the junction unmatched. CDR3 length: 16 residues. CDR1 SGHRS and CDR2 YFSETQ come from the germline V gene. This CDR3 is CASSFPPGQGGDTQYF. For the CDR3, the DNA is TGCGCCAGCAGCTTTCCTCCGGGACAGGGAGGAGATACGCAGTATTTT. Supplemented by reference TRBV5-1 and TRBJ2-3, the full variable domain reads KAGVTQTPRYLIKTRGQQVTLSCSPISGHRSVSWYQQTPGQGLQFLFEYFSETQRNKGNFPGRFSGRQFSNSRSEMNVSTLELGDSALYLCASSFPPGQGGDTQYFGPGTRLTVL.

V gene TRBV7-3 combines with J gene TRBJ1-2; perhaps TRBD1 as D (5 bases). V lost 6 bases to trimming and J lost 4 bases, with 15 bases between them. Looked up from germline, CDR1 is SGHTA and CDR2 is FQGTGA. The length of the CDR3 is 14 residues. The DNA for the CDR3 is TGTGCCAGCAGTCCGGGACTTAGGGGCTATGGCTACACCTTC. Translation gives CASSPGLRGYGYTF.